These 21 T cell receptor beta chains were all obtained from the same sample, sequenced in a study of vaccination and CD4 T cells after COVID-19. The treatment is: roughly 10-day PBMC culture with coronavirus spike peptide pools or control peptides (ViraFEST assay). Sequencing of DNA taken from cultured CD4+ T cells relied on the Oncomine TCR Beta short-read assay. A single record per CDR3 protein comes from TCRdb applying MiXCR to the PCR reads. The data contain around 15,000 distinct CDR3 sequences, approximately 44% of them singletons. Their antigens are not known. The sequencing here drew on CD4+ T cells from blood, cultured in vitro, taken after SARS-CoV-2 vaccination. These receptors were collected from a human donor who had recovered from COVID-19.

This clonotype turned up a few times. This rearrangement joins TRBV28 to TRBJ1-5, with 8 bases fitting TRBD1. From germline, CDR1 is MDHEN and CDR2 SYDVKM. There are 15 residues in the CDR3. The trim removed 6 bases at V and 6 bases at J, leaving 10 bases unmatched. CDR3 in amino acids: CASSPDRGVSQPQHF. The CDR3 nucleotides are TGTGCCAGCAGCCCCGACAGGGGTGTAAGTCAGCCCCAGCATTTT.

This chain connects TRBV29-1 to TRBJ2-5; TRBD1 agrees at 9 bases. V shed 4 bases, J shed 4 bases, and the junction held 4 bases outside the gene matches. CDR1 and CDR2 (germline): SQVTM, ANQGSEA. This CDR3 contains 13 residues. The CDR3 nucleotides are TGCAGCGTTGGGGCGGACAGGGGAGAGACCCAGTACTTC. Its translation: CSVGADRGETQYF.

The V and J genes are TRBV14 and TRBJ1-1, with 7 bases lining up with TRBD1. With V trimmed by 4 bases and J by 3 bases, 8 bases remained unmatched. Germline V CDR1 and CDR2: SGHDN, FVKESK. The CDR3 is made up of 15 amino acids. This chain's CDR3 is CASSLRDRDYTEAFF. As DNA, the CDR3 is TGTGCCAGCAGCCTTCGTGACAGGGATTACACTGAAGCTTTCTTT.

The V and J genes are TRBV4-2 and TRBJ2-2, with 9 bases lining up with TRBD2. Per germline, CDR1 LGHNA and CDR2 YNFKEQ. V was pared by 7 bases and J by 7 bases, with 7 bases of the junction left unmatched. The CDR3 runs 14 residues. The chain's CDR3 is CASNQREEVGELFF. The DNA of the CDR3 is TGTGCCAGCAACCAGCGGGAGGAAGTCGGGGAGCTGTTTTTT.

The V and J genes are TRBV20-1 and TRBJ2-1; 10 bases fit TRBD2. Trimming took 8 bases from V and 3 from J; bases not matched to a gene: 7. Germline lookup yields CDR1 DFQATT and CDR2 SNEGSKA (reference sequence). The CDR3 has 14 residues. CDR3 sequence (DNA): TGCAGTTGCGGGCTAGCGGGAGACTACAATGAGCAGTTCTTC. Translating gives CSCGLAGDYNEQFF.

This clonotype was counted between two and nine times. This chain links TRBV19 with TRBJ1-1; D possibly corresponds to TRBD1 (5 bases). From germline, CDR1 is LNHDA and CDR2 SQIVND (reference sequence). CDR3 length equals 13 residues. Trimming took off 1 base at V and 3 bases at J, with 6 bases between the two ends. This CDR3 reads CASSIVGDTEAFF. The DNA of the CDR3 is TGTGCCAGTAGTATAGTAGGGGACACTGAAGCTTTCTTT.

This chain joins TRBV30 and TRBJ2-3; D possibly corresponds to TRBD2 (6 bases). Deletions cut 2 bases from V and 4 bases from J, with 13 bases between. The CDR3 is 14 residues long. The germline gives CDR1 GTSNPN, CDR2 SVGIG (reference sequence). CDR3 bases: TGTGCCTGGAGTCCCCTGACTAGTCCAGATACGCAGTATTTT. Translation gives CAWSPLTSPDTQYF.

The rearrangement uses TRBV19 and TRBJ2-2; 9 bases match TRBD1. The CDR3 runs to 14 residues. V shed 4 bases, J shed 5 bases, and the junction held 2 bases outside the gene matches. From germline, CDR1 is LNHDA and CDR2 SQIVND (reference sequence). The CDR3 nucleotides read TGTGCCAGTAGTACGGGACAGGGAACCGGGGAGCTGTTTTTT. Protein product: CASSTGQGTGELFF.

The CDR3: CSAGAYSDSPLHF. The CDR3 DNA follows: TGCAGTGCTGGGGCGTACAGTGATTCACCCCTCCACTTT. This rearrangement joins TRBV20-1 to TRBJ1-6; D possibly corresponds to TRBD1 (5 bases). The CDR3 length is 13 residues. V gave up 5 bases and J gave up 8 bases, with 13 bases separating them. Per germline, CDR1 DFQATT and CDR2 SNEGSKA (reference sequence).

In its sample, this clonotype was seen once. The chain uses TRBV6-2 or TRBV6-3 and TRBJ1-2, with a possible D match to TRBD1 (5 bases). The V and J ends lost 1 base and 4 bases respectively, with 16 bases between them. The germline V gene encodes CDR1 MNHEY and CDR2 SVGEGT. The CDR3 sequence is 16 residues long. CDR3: CASSYLSRTDTYGYTF. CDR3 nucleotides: TGTGCCAGCAGTTACTTAAGTCGGACGGACACCTATGGCTACACCTTC.

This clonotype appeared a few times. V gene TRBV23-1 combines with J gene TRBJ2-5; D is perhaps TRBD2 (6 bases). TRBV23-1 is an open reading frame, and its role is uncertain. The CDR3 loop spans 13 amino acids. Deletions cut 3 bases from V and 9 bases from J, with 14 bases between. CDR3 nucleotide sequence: TGCGCCAGCAGTCACCCCCTCGGGACTTCCCAGTACTTC. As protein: CASSHPLGTSQYF.

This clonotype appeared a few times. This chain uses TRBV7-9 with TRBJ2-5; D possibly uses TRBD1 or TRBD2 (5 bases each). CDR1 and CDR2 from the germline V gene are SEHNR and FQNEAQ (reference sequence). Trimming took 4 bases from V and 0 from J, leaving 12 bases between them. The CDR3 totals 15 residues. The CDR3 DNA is TGTGCCAGCAGCTACCTCCGGGACGACCAAGAGACCCAGTACTTC. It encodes CASSYLRDDQETQYF. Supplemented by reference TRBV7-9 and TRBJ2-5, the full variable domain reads DTGVSQNPRHKITKRGQNVTFRCDPISEHNRLYWYRQTLGQGPEFLTYFQNEAQLEKSRLLSDRFSAERPKGSFSTLEIQRTEQGDSAMYLCASSYLRDDQETQYFGPGTRLLVL.

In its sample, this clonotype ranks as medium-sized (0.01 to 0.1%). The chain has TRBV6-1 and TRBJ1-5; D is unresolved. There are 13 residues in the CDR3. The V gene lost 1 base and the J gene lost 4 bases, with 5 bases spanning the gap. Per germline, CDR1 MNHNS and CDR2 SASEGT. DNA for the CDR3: TGTGCCAGCAGTGAAGGGGGTAATCAGCCCCAGCATTTT. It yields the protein CASSEGGNQPQHF.

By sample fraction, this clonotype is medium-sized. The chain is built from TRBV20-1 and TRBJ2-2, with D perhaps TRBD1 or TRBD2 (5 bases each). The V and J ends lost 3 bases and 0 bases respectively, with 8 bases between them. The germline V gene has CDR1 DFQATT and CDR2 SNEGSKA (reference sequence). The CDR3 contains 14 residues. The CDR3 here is CSASWGTNTGELFF. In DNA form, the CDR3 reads TGCAGTGCTAGCTGGGGGACGAACACCGGGGAGCTGTTTTTT.

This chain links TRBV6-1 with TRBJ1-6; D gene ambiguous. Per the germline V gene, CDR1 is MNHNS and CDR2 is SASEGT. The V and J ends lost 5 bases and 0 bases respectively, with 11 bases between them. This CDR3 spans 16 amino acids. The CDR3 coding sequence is TGTGCCAGCAGTCGGTACAGTAGCTCCTATAATTCACCCCTCCACTTT. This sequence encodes CASSRYSSSYNSPLHF.

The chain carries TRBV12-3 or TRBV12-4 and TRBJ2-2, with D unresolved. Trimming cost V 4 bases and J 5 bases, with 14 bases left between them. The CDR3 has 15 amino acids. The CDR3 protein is CASSSGPLITGELFF. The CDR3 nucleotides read TGTGCCAGCAGTTCAGGACCGCTGATAACCGGGGAGCTGTTTTTT.

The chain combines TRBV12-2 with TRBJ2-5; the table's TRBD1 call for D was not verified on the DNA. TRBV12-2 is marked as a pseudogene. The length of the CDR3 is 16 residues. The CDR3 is CASRSSTLRGEETQYF. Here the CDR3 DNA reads TGTGCAAGTCGCTCCTCCACACTCCGGGGAGAAGAGACCCAGTACTTC.

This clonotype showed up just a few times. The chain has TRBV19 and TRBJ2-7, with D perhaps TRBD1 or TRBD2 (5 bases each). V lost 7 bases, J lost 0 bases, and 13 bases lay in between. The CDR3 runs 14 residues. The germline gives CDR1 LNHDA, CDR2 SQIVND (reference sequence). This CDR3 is CASKITGTSYEQYF. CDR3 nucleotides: TGTGCCAGTAAAATAACGGGGACCTCCTACGAGCAGTACTTC.

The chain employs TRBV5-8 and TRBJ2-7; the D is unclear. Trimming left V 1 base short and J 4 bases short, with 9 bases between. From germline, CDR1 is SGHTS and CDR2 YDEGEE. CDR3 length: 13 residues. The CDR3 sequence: CASSLSHSYEQYF. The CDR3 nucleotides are TGTGCCAGCAGCTTGTCGCACAGTTACGAGCAGTACTTC.

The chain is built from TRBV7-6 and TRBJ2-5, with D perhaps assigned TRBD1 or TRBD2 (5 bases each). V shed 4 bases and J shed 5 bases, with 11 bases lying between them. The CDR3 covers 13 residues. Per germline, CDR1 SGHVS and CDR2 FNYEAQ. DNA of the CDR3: TGTGCCAGCAGCTCTTCCAGGGAGGAGACCCAGTACTTC. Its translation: CASSSSREETQYF.

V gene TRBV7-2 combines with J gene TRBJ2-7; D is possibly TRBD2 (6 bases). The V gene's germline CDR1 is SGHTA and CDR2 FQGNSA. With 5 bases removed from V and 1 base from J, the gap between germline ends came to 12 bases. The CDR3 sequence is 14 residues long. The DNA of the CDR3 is TGTGCCAGCAGCCAACCGGGACTTTCCTACGAGCAGTACTTC. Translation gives CASSQPGLSYEQYF.